This TCR beta chain was recovered during a study of T cells in localized non-small cell lung cancer. General study results and limits: T cell clonality was highest in uninvolved adjacent lung, above tumor. When the top 100 tumor clones were examined, a median approximately 59 of them also appeared in the adjacent lung, which was paired and uninvolved. Multi-region tumor sequencing was not done, so intratumor heterogeneity could not be excluded.

Remarks on this clone: Its antigen remains unidentified.

The assay was immunoSEQ multiplex PCR, and TCRdb's table has in-frame clones only and misses some. This sample has 35,000 to 40,000 clones, with about 90% found just once. Per the germline V gene, CDR1 is LNHDA and CDR2 is SQIVND (reference sequence). The ends were cut back, 8 bases at V and 2 bases at J, with 3 bases in the middle. This CDR3 is built from 10 residues. The sequence was collected from a woman aged 35 to 70 with stage I lung adenocarcinoma. The sequencing used peripheral blood, collected before any cancer treatment. This sequence joins TRBV19 and TRBJ2-5; D gene unclear. The CDR3 nucleotides are TGTGCCAGTGGACAAGAGACCCAGTACTTC. This codes for CASGQETQYF. Variable domain in full (rest from reference TRBV19 and TRBJ2-5): DGGITQSPKYLFRKEGQNVTLSCEQNLNHDAMYWYRQDPGQGLRLIYYSQIVNDFQKGDIAEGYSVSREKKESFPLTVTSAQKNPTAFYLCASGQETQYFGPGTRLLVL.